One sample yielded the 8 T cell receptor beta chains listed below, sequenced in a study of cytomegalovirus exposure and HLA in healthy donors. The PCR employed 60 Vbeta primers together with 13 Jbeta primers. TCRdb's copy holds only in-frame clones and misses some; the assay was immunoSEQ multiplex PCR. The sample has about 130,000 clones; approximately 61% are singletons. Sequenced sample: PBMCs. The receptors shown here come from a human donor in good health.

The V and J genes are TRBV15 and TRBJ2-7, with 9 bases aligning to TRBD2. The junction had 7 bases not matched to a gene; V was cut back by 1 base and J by 6 bases. The CDR3 consists of 15 residues. Germline CDR1 reads LNHNV; CDR2 reads YYDKDF (reference sequence). The CDR3 is CATSRGPAGGPEQYF. The CDR3 DNA sequence: TGTGCCACCAGCAGAGGGCCAGCGGGAGGCCCCGAGCAGTACTTC.

This clone was recorded a few times. The J gene is TRBJ2-7, the V gene TRBV4-3; D possibly corresponds to TRBD2 (6 bases). Trimming left V 4 bases short and J 5 bases short, with 18 bases between. The CDR3 loop spans 15 amino acids. Per germline, CDR1 LGHNA and CDR2 YSLEER. Here the CDR3 DNA reads TGCGCCAGCAGCCCAGGCAGAGGCACTAGCAACGAGCAGTACTTC. Amino acids: CASSPGRGTSNEQYF.

V is TRBV5-1 and J is TRBJ1-5, with no clear D. This CDR3 is built from 14 residues. The V end was cut by 0 bases, the J end by 7 bases, with 11 bases between. CDR1 is SGHRS and CDR2 is YFSETQ in the germline V gene. The CDR3 bases are TGCGCCAGCAGCTTGGAAGGTATGGGCCAGCCCCAGCATTTT. Protein sequence: CASSLEGMGQPQHF.

This clone was recorded a few times. V gene TRBV6-6 combines with J gene TRBJ2-1; D perhaps matches TRBD2 (5 bases). The V and J ends lost 2 bases and 6 bases respectively, with 8 bases between them. Germline assignment: CDR1 MNHNY and CDR2 SVGAGI (reference sequence). The CDR3 runs 13 residues. The CDR3 sequence is CASSYVEGNEQFF. The CDR3 DNA sequence: TGTGCCAGCAGTTACGTCGAGGGCAATGAGCAGTTCTTC.

Worth noting for this clone: The junction departs from germline at one end; a sequencing error may be responsible. Other nucleotide sequences from this sample produce the same CDR3. Written as DNA, the CDR3 is TGCGCCAGCAGTGAAATAGCAGGGCGCACTGAAGCTTTCTTT. This codes for CASSEIAGRTEAFF. The chain carries TRBV25-1 and TRBJ1-1, with D perhaps TRBD1 (5 bases). Germline CDR1 MGHDK, CDR2 SYGVNS. The CDR3 totals 14 residues.

This clone was found a few times. This chain connects TRBV6-1 to TRBJ1-2, with D unclear. V dropped 1 base and J dropped 8 bases, with 20 bases sitting between them. Germline V gene sequence: CDR1 MNHNS, CDR2 SASEGT. CDR3 length: 16 amino acids. CDR3 loop: CASSEGVDLSGRGYTF. The CDR3 region has the DNA TGTGCCAGCAGTGAAGGAGTGGACTTATCGGGTAGGGGCTACACCTTC.

This clone was seen a handful of times. The CDR3 sequence is CASSYSGTDTDTQYF. CDR3 nucleotide sequence: TGTGCCAGCAGTTACTCAGGGACAGACACAGATACGCAGTATTTT. The rearrangement joins TRBV6-6 to TRBJ2-3; 7 nucleotides align to TRBD1. The junction had 2 bases not matched to a gene; V was cut back by 0 bases and J by 2 bases. CDR1 and CDR2 from the germline V gene are MNHNY and SVGAGI (reference sequence). The CDR3 runs 15 residues.

Written as DNA, the CDR3 is TGTGCCAGCAGCTTGGCCGGCGGGGGGGAGACCCAGTACTTC. Protein sequence: CASSLAGGGETQYF. The gene calls are TRBV5-6 and TRBJ2-5; 8 bases fit TRBD2. CDR1 is SGHDT, CDR2 YYEEEE, per germline. J was trimmed by 5 bases and V by 0 bases; bases with no gene match: 3. The CDR3 sequence is 14 residues long.